The 16 T cell receptor beta chains below were found in one sample sequenced in a study of blood T cell repertoires in COVID-19. Clones were read by immunoSEQ multiplex PCR, and TCRdb kept only the in-frame ones, dropping some. Of 25,000 to 30,000 clones listed, 87% are singletons. Sequencing was performed on peripheral blood. The receptors here all came from a human donor in a cohort sampled during active COVID-19.

V usage is TRBV10-3 and J usage is TRBJ2-7; 10 bases agree with TRBD1. Germline CDR1 and CDR2: ENHRY and SYGVKD. This CDR3 spans 14 amino acids. The V and J ends lost 4 bases and 3 bases, in that order; junction bases with no gene match: 3. CDR3 nucleotides: TGTGCCATCAGTGGGGGACAGGGGATCTACGAGCAGTACTTC. It yields the protein CAISGGQGIYEQYF.

V usage is TRBV29-1 and J usage is TRBJ2-5; 8 bases agree with TRBD2. V shed 4 bases and J 4 bases; nucleotides not matched to a gene: 11. The length of the CDR3 is 15 residues. The germline gives CDR1 SQVTM, CDR2 ANQGSEA. Written as DNA, the CDR3 is TGCAGCGTTGGGGGCCCGGGACTAGGAGGAGAGACCCAGTACTTC. It specifies CSVGGPGLGGETQYF. Based on the CDR3 plus reference TRBV29-1 and TRBJ2-5, the full variable domain is SAVISQKPSRDICQRGTSLTIQCQVDSQVTMMFWYRQQPGQSLTLIATANQGSEATYESGFVIDKFPISRPNLTFSTLTVSNMSPEDSSIYLCSVGGPGLGGETQYFGPGTRLLVL.

The V call is TRBV7-2, the J call TRBJ1-5; D call uncertain. CDR1 SGHTA and CDR2 FQGNSA come from the germline V gene. The CDR3 length is 12 residues. V was cut by 2 bases and J by 7 bases, with 6 bases left in between. The CDR3 DNA is TGTGCCAGCAGCTTATTAGTGCAGCCCCAGCATTTT. Translating it yields CASSLLVQPQHF.

J is TRBJ2-7 and V is TRBV5-6, with D possibly TRBD2 on 5 matching bases. Germline V gene data show CDR1 as SGHDT and CDR2 as YYEEEE. The V end was cut by 0 bases, the J end by 7 bases, with 14 bases between. The CDR3 runs to 14 residues. The DNA for the CDR3 is TGTGCCAGCAGCTTGGATCAAGGGTCGGGGGAGCAGTACTTC. This gives the protein CASSLDQGSGEQYF.

This chain connects TRBV7-3 to TRBJ2-7; 8 bases fit TRBD1. The V and J ends lost 2 bases and 5 bases, in that order; junction bases with no gene match: 2. This CDR3 is built from 13 residues. Germline V CDR1 and CDR2: SGHTA, FQGTGA. The CDR3 DNA follows: TGTGCCAGCAGCTTAGACAGGGGCAACGAGCAGTACTTC. Protein: CASSLDRGNEQYF. Full variable domain (missing parts from reference TRBV7-3 and TRBJ2-7): GAGVSQTPSNKVTEKGKYVELRCDPISGHTALYWYRQSLGQGPEFLIYFQGTGAADDSGLPNDRFFAVRPEGSVSTLKIQRTERGDSAVYLCASSLDRGNEQYFGPGTRLTVT.

This clone was recorded a few times. The chain has TRBV5-5 and TRBJ2-3; maybe TRBD1 (5 bases). In germline, CDR1 is SGHKS, CDR2 YYEKEE (reference sequence). This CDR3 contains 16 residues. Trimming cost V 0 bases and J 10 bases, with 21 bases left between them. The CDR3 bases are TGTGCCAGCAGCTTGGTTGAGATCAGGGTCGGAATCCCGCAGTATTTT. Its translation: CASSLVEIRVGIPQYF. Combining the CDR3 with reference TRBV5-5 and TRBJ2-3 gives the whole variable domain DAGVTQSPTHLIKTRGQQVTLRCSPISGHKSVSWYQQVLGQGPQFIFQYYEKEERGRGNFPDRFSARQFPNYSSELNVNALLLGDSALYLCASSLVEIRVGIPQYFGPGTRLTVL.

The CDR3 loop is CASSEGGRGRETQYF. CDR3 bases: TGTGCCAGCAGTGAAGGTGGCAGGGGGCGAGAGACCCAGTACTTC. The chain recombines TRBV6-4 with TRBJ2-5, with 8 bases identical to TRBD1. J lost 4 bases, V lost 3 bases, and 7 bases had no gene match. CDR1 and CDR2 (germline): MRHNA, SNTAGT. The CDR3 is 15 residues long.

The chain couples TRBV5-6 to TRBJ1-4; 8 bases agree with TRBD1. The CDR3 consists of 18 residues. J lost 8 bases, V lost 2 bases, and 17 bases had no gene match. Germline assignment: CDR1 SGHDT and CDR2 YYEEEE. The CDR3, as DNA: TGTGCCAGCAGCTTCAACAGGGGGATCGGAGGCTTTAGGGAAAAACTGTTTTTT. Protein: CASSFNRGIGGFREKLFF.

The V gene is TRBV7-2, the J gene TRBJ2-1; D may be TRBD1 (6 bases). Germline V gene data show CDR1 as SGHTA and CDR2 as FQGNSA. Trimming cost V 0 bases and J 3 bases, with 12 bases left between them. This CDR3 comprises 16 residues. CDR3 coding DNA: TGTGCCAGCAGCTTAGCGGTAGGACAGTACTACAATGAGCAGTTCTTC. Its translation: CASSLAVGQYYNEQFF.

The chain is built from TRBV15 and TRBJ2-3; D uncertain. The CDR3 runs to 13 residues. Germline V lookup: CDR1 LNHNV, CDR2 YYDKDF (reference sequence). V shed 0 bases and J shed 4 bases, with 5 bases lying between them. The CDR3 DNA is TGTGCCACCAGCAGAGATCGCGCAGATACGCAGTATTTT. Translated: CATSRDRADTQYF.

This clone was recorded only once. This sequence joins TRBV18 and TRBJ2-7, with TRBD2 matching over 11 bases. Trimming removed 0 bases from V and 0 bases from J; junction bases left unmatched: 7. The CDR3 consists of 18 residues. Looked up from germline, CDR1 is KGHSH and CDR2 is LQKENI. This chain's CDR3 is CASSPPSSGRTSSYEQYF. The CDR3 DNA is TGTGCCAGCTCACCACCGTCTAGCGGGAGGACGAGCTCCTACGAGCAGTACTTC.

This rearrangement joins TRBV3-1 (or the pseudogene TRBV3-2) to TRBJ1-5, with D uncertain. Trimming stripped 5 bases from V and 2 bases from J, with 10 bases between. The CDR3 contains 14 residues. CDR1 is LGHDT, CDR2 YNNKEL, per germline (reference sequence). CDR3 coding DNA: TGTGCCAGCAGCATCGAGCTCGGCAATCAGCCCCAGCATTTT. It codes for CASSIELGNQPQHF.

This clone has a single count. J is TRBJ2-7 and V is TRBV28, with TRBD2 as a possible D gene (6 bases). This CDR3 is 15 amino acids long. Germline V gene sequence: CDR1 MDHEN, CDR2 SYDVKM. Trimming pared 4 bases from V and 3 bases from J, leaving 16 bases between. CDR3 in DNA: TGTGCCAGCAGTTCCCTCGGGACTGGGGACTACGAGCAGTACTTC. Amino acid sequence: CASSSLGTGDYEQYF.

V is TRBV11-2 and J is TRBJ2-7; D is unclear. Deletions cut 5 bases from V and 4 bases from J, with 12 bases between. The germline CDR1 and CDR2 sequences are SGHAT and FQNNGV. This CDR3 has 13 amino acids. CDR3 protein: CASSLNPRYEQYF. In DNA form, the CDR3 reads TGTGCCAGCAGCCTCAATCCCCGGTACGAGCAGTACTTC. Based on the CDR3 plus reference TRBV11-2 and TRBJ2-7, the full variable domain is EAGVAQSPRYKIIEKRQSVAFWCNPISGHATLYWYQQILGQGPKLLIQFQNNGVVDDSQLPKDRFSAERLKGVDSTLKIQPAKLEDSAVYLCASSLNPRYEQYFGPGTRLTVT.

The chain recombines TRBV4-3 with TRBJ1-2, with 8 bases that match TRBD1. Germline V gene data show CDR1 as LGHNA and CDR2 as YSLEER. V lost 1 base, J lost 8 bases, and 6 bases stayed unmatched. This CDR3 comprises 14 residues. CDR3 sequence reads: CASSQGNRGNGYTF. As DNA, the CDR3 is TGCGCCAGCAGCCAAGGGAACAGGGGGAACGGCTACACCTTC.

This clone has just a few counts. The chain recombines TRBV5-6 with TRBJ2-3; 7 bases are shared with TRBD2. V lost 6 bases to trimming and J lost 4 bases; unmatched junction nucleotides: 11. From germline, CDR1 is SGHDT and CDR2 YYEEEE. The CDR3 is 15 residues long. In nucleotides, the CDR3 is TGTGCCAGCACCCCTCGGGTGGGGGGGGCAGATACGCAGTATTTT. Translation gives CASTPRVGGADTQYF.